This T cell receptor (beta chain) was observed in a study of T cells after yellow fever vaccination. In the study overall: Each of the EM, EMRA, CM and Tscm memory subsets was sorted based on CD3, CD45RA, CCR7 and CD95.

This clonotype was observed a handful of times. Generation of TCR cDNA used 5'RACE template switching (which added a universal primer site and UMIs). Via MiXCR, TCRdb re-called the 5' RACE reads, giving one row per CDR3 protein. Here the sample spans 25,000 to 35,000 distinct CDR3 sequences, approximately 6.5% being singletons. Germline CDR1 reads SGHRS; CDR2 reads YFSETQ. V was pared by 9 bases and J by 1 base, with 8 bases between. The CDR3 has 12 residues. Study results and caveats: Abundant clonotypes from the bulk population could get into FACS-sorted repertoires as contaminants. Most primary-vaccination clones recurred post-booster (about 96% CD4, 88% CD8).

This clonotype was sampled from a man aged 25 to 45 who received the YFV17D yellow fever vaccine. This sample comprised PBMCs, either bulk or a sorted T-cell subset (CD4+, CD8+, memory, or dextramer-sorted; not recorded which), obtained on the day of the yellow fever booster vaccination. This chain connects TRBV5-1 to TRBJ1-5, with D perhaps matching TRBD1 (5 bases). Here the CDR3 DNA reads TGCGCCACCCGGGACAGCAATCAGCCCCAGCATTTT. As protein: CATRDSNQPQHF.